This TCR beta chain is drawn from a study of blood T cell repertoires in COVID-19. Study in general: The United States, Italy and Spain provided the acute and convalescent COVID-19 samples. PBMCs, B-cell-depleted T cells, or T cells were the source of the cDNA or gDNA that made up the material.

The CDR3 runs to 16 residues. With V trimmed by 4 bases and J by 7 bases, 8 bases remained unmatched. Germline assignment: CDR1 MGHDK and CDR2 SYGVNS. Authors' processing steps: Amplification of reference gene primers was used by the study to estimate nucleated cell counts. The repertoire was sequenced with immunoSEQ multiplex PCR; TCRdb's copy has only in-frame clones and lacks some. V and J calls and clone size follow that table, whereas D and trimming were derived from the DNA. The sample records some 150,000 clones, approximately 86% being singletons. The chain links TRBV25-1 to TRBJ1-6, with TRBD1 matching 9 bases. The sample consisted of peripheral blood. This TCR was sampled from a woman aged 55 to 70 with acute or convalescent COVID-19. CDR3 amino acids: CASSAGPGQGNSPLHF. CDR3 DNA: TGTGCCAGCAGTGCCGGACCGGGACAGGGAAATTCACCCCTCCACTTT. Full variable domain (rest looked up from reference TRBV25-1 and TRBJ1-6): EADIYQTPRYLVIGTGKKITLECSQTMGHDKMYWYQQDPGMELHLIHYSYGVNSTEKGDLSSESTVSRIRTEHFPLTLESARPSHTSQYLCASSAGPGQGNSPLHFGNGTRLTVT.